The entry below describes one TCR beta chain. Repertoires were generated with immunoSEQ multiplex PCR, while TCRdb's copy carries only in-frame clones and drops some. In the table there are approximately 380,000 clones, 70% to 90% of which are singletons. The ends were cut back, 0 bases at V and 3 bases at J, with 13 bases in the middle. Germline assignment: CDR1 SNHLY and CDR2 FYNNEI. The CDR3 has 16 residues. The record originates from a study of blood T cell repertoires in COVID-19. This TCR was recovered from a woman under 30 who had recovered from COVID-19. The sequenced sample consisted of PBMCs or T cells enriched from blood (not recorded which). The chain links TRBV2 to TRBJ2-3; D remains ambiguous. The CDR3 here is CASSEAFGEVTDTQYF. Written as DNA, the CDR3 is TGTGCCAGCAGTGAAGCATTCGGAGAGGTAACAGATACGCAGTATTTT.